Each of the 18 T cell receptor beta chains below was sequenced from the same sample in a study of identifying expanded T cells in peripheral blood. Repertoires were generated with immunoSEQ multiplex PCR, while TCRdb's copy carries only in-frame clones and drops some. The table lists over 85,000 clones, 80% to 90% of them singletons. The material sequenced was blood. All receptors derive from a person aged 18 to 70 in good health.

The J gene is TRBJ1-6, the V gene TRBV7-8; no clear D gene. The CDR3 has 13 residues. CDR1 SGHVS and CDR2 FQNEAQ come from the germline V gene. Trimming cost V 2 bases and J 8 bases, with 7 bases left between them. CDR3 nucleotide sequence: TGTGCCAGCAGCTTACTCGCATATTCACCCCTCCACTTT. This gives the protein CASSLLAYSPLHF.

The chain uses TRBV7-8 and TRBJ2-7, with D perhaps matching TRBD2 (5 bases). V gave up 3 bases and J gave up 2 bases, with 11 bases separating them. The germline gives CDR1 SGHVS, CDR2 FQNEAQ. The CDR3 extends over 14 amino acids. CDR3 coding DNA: TGTGCCAGCAGCTTCGAGGAGACTACCTACGAGCAGTACTTC. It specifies CASSFEETTYEQYF.

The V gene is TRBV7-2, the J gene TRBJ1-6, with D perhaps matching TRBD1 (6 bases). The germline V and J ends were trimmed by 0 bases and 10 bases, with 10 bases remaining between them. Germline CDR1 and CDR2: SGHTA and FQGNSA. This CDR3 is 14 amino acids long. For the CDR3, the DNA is TGTGCCAGCAGCTTAGCGGGGGGCAGATCACCCCTCCACTTT. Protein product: CASSLAGGRSPLHF. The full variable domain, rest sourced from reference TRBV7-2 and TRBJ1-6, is GAGVSQSPSNKVTEKGKDVELRCDPISGHTALYWYRQSLGQGLEFLIYFQGNSAPDKSGLPSDRFSAERTGGSVSTLTIQRTQQEDSAVYLCASSLAGGRSPLHFGNGTRLTVT.

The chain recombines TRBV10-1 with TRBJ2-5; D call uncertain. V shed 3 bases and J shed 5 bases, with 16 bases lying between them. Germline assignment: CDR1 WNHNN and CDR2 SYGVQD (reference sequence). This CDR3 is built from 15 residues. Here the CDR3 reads CASSDTPGSKETQYF. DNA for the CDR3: TGCGCCAGCAGTGATACCCCGGGCTCTAAGGAGACCCAGTACTTC.

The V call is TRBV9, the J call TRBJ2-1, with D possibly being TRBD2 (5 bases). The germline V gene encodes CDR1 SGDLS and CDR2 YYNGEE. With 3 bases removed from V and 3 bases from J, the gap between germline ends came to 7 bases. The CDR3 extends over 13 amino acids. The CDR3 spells CASSAGVYNEQFF. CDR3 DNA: TGTGCCAGCAGCGCCGGGGTCTACAATGAGCAGTTCTTC.

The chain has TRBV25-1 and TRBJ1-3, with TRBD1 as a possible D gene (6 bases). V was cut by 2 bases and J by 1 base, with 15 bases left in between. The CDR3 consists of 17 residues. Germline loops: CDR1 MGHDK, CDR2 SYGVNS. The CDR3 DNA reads TGTGCCAGCAGTGAACAAAAAAACAGGGCGTCTGGAAACACCATATATTTT. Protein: CASSEQKNRASGNTIYF.

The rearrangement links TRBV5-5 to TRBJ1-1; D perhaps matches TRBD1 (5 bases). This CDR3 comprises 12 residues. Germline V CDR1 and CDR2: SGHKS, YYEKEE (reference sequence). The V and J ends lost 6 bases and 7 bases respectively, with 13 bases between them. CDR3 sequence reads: CASKDSLSEAFF. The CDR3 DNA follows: TGTGCCAGCAAAGACAGTCTGAGTGAAGCTTTCTTT.

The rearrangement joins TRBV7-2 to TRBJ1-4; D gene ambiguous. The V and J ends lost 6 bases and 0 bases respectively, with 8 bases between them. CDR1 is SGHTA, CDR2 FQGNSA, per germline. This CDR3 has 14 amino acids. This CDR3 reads CASSTDSTNEKLFF. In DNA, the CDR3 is TGTGCCAGCAGTACAGACTCAACTAATGAAAAACTGTTTTTT.

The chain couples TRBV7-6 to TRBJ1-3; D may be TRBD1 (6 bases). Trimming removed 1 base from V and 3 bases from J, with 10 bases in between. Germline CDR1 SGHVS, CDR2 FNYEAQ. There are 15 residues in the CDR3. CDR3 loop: CASSLDGGGGNTIYF. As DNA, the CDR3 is TGTGCCAGCAGCTTAGATGGGGGCGGTGGAAACACCATATATTTT.

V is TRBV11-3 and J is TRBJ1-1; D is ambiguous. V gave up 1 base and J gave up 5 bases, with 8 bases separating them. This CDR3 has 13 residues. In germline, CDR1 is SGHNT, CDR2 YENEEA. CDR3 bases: TGTGCCAGCAGCTTAGGTAGTTGGACTGAAGCTTTCTTT. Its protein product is CASSLGSWTEAFF. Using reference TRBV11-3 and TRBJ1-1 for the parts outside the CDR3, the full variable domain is EAGVVQSPRYKIIEKKQPVAFWCNPISGHNTLYWYLQNLGQGPELLIRYENEEAVDDSQLPKDRFSAERLKGVDSTLKIQPAELGDSAVYLCASSLGSWTEAFFGQGTRLTVV.

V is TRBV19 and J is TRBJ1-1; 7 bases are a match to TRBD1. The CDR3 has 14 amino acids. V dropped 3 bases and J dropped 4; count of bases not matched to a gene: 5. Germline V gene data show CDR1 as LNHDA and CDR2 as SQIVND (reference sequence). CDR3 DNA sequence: TGTGCCAGTAGTATGCAGGGGGGTTTCACTGAAGCTTTCTTT. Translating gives CASSMQGGFTEAFF.

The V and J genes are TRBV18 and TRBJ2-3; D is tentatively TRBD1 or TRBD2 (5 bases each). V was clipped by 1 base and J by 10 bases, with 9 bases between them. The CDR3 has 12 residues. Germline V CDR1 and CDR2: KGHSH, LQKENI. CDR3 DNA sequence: TGTGCCAGCTCACCACAAAGGGACGCGCAGTATTTT. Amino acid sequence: CASSPQRDAQYF.

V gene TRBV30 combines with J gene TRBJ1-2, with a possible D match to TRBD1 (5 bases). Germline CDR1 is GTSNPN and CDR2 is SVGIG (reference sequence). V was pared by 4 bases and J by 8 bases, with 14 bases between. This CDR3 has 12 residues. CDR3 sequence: CAWNGQGEGYTF. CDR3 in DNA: TGTGCCTGGAATGGGCAGGGTGAAGGCTACACCTTC.

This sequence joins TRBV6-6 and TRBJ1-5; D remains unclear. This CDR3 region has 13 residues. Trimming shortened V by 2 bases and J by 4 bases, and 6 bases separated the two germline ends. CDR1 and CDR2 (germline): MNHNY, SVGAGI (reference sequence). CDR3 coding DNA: TGTGCCAGCAGTTACAACATAAATCAGCCCCAGCATTTT. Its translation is CASSYNINQPQHF.

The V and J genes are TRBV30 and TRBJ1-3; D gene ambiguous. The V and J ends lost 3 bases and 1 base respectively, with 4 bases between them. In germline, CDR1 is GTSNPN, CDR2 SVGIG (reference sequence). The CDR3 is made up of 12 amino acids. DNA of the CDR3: TGTGCCTGGAGGCTGTCTGGAAACACCATATATTTT. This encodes CAWRLSGNTIYF.

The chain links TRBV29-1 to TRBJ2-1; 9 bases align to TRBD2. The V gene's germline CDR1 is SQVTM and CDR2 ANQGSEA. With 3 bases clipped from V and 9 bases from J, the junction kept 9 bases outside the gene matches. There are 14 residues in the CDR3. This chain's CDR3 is CSVEAGGLVGEQFF. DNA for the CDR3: TGCAGCGTTGAGGCGGGGGGGCTCGTCGGTGAGCAGTTCTTC.

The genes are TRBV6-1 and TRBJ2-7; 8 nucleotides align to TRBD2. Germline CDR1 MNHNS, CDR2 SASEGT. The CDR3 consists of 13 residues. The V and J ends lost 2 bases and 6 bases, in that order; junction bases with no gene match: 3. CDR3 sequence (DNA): TGTGCCAGCAGTGAATCGGGACTAGGCGAGCAGTACTTC. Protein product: CASSESGLGEQYF.

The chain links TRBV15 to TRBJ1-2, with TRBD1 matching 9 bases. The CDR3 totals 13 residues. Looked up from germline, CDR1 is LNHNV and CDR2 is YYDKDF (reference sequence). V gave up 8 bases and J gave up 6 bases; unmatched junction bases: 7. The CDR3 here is CATGGQGMNGYTF. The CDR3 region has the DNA TGTGCCACCGGTGGACAGGGGATGAATGGCTACACCTTC.